One TCR beta chain is described in this entry. Its antigen is unknown. Base qualities are not provided; no much larger clone lies one nucleotide away. The CDR3 has 16 amino acids, counting the end cysteine and phenylalanine. Just CDR3 DNA is preserved here, 48 bases in frame from base 1. The CDR1 and CDR2 encoded by the germline V gene are LGHNA and YNFKEQ. Trimming leaves V shorter by 3 bases and J shorter by 0 bases, with the junction holding 7 bases beyond the gene matches. What the time point label conveys for this sample: pre-sensitization, week 0. Interpreted using the paper, the treatment or condition label stands for: therapeutic diphenylcyclopropenone sensitization with weekly scalp DPC. At every patch-test visit, the blood draw took place before the patch test was put on. To be eligible, patients had to be aged 18 to 70, diagnosed with alopecia and judged suitable for DPC therapy, while pregnant patients were excluded. Total RNA was extracted from unfractionated whole blood collected in Tempus Blood RNA tubes.

The sample is drawn from a study of human T cells and chemical hapten exposure (dated by TCRdb to the early 2020s). Regarding the complete study: For sensitization, 2% DPC in acetone was applied to a 2 cm by 2 cm area of upper inner arm skin. Weekly therapeutic DPC doses were additionally applied to the scalp of patients throughout the approximately 23-week study period. Patch testing was done on the upper back using Finn chambers containing 0.01% DPC, and results were scored after 6 days according to International Contact Dermatitis Research Group standards. Alopecia areata with under or over 50% scalp involvement, alopecia totalis and alopecia universalis were represented in the patient cohort, which was mostly female. Libraries were pooled for sequencing, and per-sample TCR yields varied mainly because of small differences in library volumes within the pool. In alopecia patients, the study followed how the peripheral blood TCR repertoire changed in vivo over primary and secondary sensitization to diphenylcyclopropenone (DPC), a hapten. Blood samples were taken from patients before sensitization (week 0) and at 2, 6 and about 24 weeks after DPC sensitization. Blood for TCR sequencing was provided by twenty-nine alopecia patients at one to four time points (pre-sensitization, 2, 6 and 24 weeks). What the authors observed across the whole study: Compared with pre-sensitization or healthy control sets, expanded TCRs formed significantly more large CDR3 similarity clusters, which is consistent with antigen-driven responses. The number of PT1 expanded TCRs positively correlated with patch test score, significant at thresholds 8, 16 and 32 but not 4. Alopecia, a presumed autoimmune disease, was present in all patients, so the immune response of the patients might differ from that of healthy individuals. Repeated subsampling changed both the strength of the expansion versus patch-test correlation and the threshold at which the correlation became significant. DPC sensitization did not change how many TCRs were above 1 in 1000 frequency, and no evidence was found of alterations in global repertoire structure.

The library came from RACE. The sample was run on a NextSeq 500. Library preparation attached unique molecular identifiers to individual cDNA molecules for quantitative, reproducible TCR counting. Each blood RNA sample was used to sequence both TCR alpha and TCR beta chains. For the original study's pipeline: Samples had a median of 95,638 TCRs, with a range from roughly 23,224 to 700,000. V, J and CDR3 annotation of the TCR reads was carried out using the Decombinator software suite. For PS versus PT1 abundance plots, all samples were subsampled to the same number of TCRs (28,000). TCRs were defined as expanded if absent before sensitization and observed at least eight times at the 2-week time point. Using fastp at Q25 and MiXCR, TCRdb reprocessed the public reads and kept productive beta chains. Merged by CDR3 protein, the rows form single entries marked with the most common genes and DNA. In this record, the V and J calls reflect TCRdb's handling and not the investigators' own analysis. Counted in this sample were fewer than 150,000 distinct CDR3 sequences; approximately 12% of them appeared once. The top ten clonotypes cover around 2.8% of the sample.

This chain is built from TRBV4-2 and TRBJ1-1; TRBD1 agrees with 7 junctional bases. The sequences come from whole blood, collected in connection with sensitization to the hapten diphenylcyclopropenone (DPC). The clonotype was recovered from a woman between 18 and 30 years old with alopecia areata. Some clones in this sample may be carry-over from other donors' samples. Read as DNA, the sequence is TGTGCCAGCAGCCAGGAGACAGGGTCAATGAACACTGAAGCTTTCTTT. Its protein product is CASSQETGSMNTEAFF.